This T cell receptor (beta chain) was recovered during a study of blood T cells in healthy people across ages. Next came a second PCR, run for about 6 to 11 cycles, which used a sample-barcoded 5' primer along with a J-beta primer mix. TCRdb recomputed calls from the 5' RACE reads with MiXCR, one row per CDR3 protein. The sample has under 2,000,000 distinct CDR3 sequences, less than 50% seen once. This clonotype was recorded a few times. Its antigen is as yet unknown. Study findings and constraints: Both naive CD4+ cell counts and diversity were greater in long-lived donors than in aged donors. Any conclusive comparison of naive versus antigen-experienced cells was prevented by using unsorted PBMCs.

This sequence was found in a middle-aged woman in good health. Sequenced: blood.

DNA of the CDR3: TGCAGTGCTCTAGGCACAGGGGATCAGCCCCAGCATTTT. This sequence encodes CSALGTGDQPQHF. The gene calls are TRBV20-1 and TRBJ1-5; 7 nucleotides agree with TRBD1. CDR1 DFQATT and CDR2 SNEGSKA come from the germline V gene (reference sequence). The CDR3 sequence is 13 residues long. With V trimmed by 5 bases and J by 5 bases, 6 bases remained unmatched.